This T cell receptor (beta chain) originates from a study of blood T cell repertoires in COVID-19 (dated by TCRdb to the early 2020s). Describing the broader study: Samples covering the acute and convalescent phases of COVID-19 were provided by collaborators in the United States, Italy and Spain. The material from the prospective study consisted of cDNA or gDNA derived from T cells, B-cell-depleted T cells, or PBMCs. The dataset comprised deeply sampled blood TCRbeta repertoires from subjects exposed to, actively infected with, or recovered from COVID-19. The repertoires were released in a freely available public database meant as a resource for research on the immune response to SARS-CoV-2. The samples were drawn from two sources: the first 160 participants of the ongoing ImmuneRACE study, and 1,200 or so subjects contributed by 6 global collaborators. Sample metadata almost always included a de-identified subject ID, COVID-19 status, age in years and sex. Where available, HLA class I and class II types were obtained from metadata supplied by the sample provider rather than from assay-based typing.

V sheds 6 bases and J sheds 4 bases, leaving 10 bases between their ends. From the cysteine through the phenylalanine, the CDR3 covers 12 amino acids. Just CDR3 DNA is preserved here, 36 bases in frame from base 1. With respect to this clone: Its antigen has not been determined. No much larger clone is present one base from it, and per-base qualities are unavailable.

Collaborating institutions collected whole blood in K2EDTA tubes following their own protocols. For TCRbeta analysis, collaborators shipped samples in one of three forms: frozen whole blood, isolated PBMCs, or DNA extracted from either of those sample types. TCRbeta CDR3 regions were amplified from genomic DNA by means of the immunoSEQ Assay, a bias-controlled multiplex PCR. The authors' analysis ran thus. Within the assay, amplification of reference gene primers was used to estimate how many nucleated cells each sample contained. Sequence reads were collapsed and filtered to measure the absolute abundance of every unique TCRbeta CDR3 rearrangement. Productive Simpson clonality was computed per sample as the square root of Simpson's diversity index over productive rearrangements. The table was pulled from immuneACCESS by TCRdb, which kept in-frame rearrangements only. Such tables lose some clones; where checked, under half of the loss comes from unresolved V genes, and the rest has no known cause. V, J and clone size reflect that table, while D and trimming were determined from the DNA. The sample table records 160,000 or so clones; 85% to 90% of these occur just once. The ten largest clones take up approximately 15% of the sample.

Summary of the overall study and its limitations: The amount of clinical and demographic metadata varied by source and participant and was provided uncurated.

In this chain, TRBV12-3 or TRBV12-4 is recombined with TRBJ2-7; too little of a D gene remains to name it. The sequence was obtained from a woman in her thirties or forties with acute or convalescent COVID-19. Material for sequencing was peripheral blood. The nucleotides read TGTGCCAGCAGCTCATCAGGATACGAGCAGTACTTC. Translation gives CASSSSGYEQYF.